Listed below are T cell receptor beta chains from one sample, sequenced in a study of cytomegalovirus exposure and HLA in healthy donors. Assay: immunoSEQ multiplex PCR; the TCRdb copy retains only in-frame clones and omits some. The profile shows some 69,000 clones, nearly 96% of them singletons. The sample comprised PBMCs. Receptors were obtained from a young woman in good health and CMV-seropositive. CDR3s include the opening cysteine and the closing phenylalanine or tryptophan. Rows give clone size only sometimes, using once, few, many, or a class for an expanded clone.

NA | TRBJ2-7 | TRBV7-9 | CASSLGGGIGEQYF
NA | TRBJ2-7 | TRBV4-3 | CASSDGTASSYEQYF
NA | TRBJ2-3 | TRBV7-9 | CASSSGTSGREDTQYF
NA | TRBJ1-1 | TRBV14 | CASSQETGLAFF
NA | TRBJ2-2 | TRBV12-2 | CASRLQIRKGDRVRTGELFF
NA | TRBJ1-1 | TRBV9 | CASSGIQGEGTEAFF
NA | TRBJ1-1 | TRBV5-1 | CASSLFEGGTEAFF
NA | TRBJ2-7 | TRBV30 | CAWRAGGPSYEQYF
NA | TRBJ2-5 | TRBV5-6 | CASSWDKYQETQYF
NA | TRBJ2-7 | TRBV6-1 | CASSDAGRLRYEQYF
NA | TRBJ2-1 | TRBV28 | CASSLSGLAGRNEQFF
NA | TRBJ1-5 | TRBV6-1 | CASLGQGNQPQHF
NA | TRBJ2-1 | TRBV19 | CASSYSVTSSYEQFF
NA | TRBJ2-7 | TRBV15 | CATSRVVGVAPYEQYF
few | TRBJ2-1 | TRBV6-4 | CASSDGTGGNEQFF
NA | TRBJ1-2 | TRBV11-2 | CASSPIGFSWGLKDGYTF
once | TRBJ1-2 | TRBV30 | CACREVGYGYTF
NA | TRBJ1-2 | TRBV20-1 | CSASRPERYTF
NA | TRBJ2-7 | TRBV7-9 | CASSLASSGRSHEQYF
once | TRBJ2-1 | TRBV15 | CATTDYSEQFF
NA | TRBJ2-5 | TRBV7-9 | CASSLVVEGAKTQYF
NA | TRBJ1-3 | TRBV27 | CASRRVSSGNTIYF
NA | TRBJ2-3 | TRBV11-3 | CASSLGLAGESSVF
NA | TRBJ2-3 | TRBV19 | CASSISGYEDTQYF
NA | TRBJ2-4 | TRBV5-6 | CASSLTGGMNIQYF
NA | TRBJ2-7 | TRBV2 | CASSPQGLSSYEQYF
NA | TRBJ2-5 | TRBV10-2 | CASSPQGPSETQYF
NA | TRBJ2-3 | TRBV5-6 | CASRGQGTDTQYF
NA | TRBJ2-7 | TRBV30 | CAWSASPYEQYF
NA | TRBJ2-7 | TRBV13 | CASSLGSTYEQYF
NA | TRBJ2-1 | TRBV29-1 | CSVEEVGRATDEQFF
NA | TRBJ1-1 | TRBV5-6 | CASSLSDTEAFF
NA | TRBJ2-5 | TRBV18 | CASSRQGAKHF
NA | TRBJ1-4 | TRBV28 | CASSHGEEKLFF
NA | TRBJ1-5 | TRBV19 | CASSPNPGWPQHF
NA | TRBJ2-1 | TRBV28 | CASRFSGTYNEQFF
NA | TRBJ1-6 | TRBV25-1 | CASTTGTGSSPLHF
NA | TRBJ1-5 | TRBV7-9 | CASSRQGNQPQHF
NA | TRBJ2-5 | TRBV5-1 | CASSFSSGSQETQYF
NA | TRBJ2-2 | TRBV7-3 | CASSLTGANTGELFF
NA | TRBJ1-5 | TRBV28 | CASTPGQYNQPQHF
NA | TRBJ1-5 | TRBV28 | CASRVYSNQPQHF
NA | TRBJ1-5 | TRBV27 | CASSFGGARQPQHF
NA | TRBJ2-5 | TRBV4-3 | CASSQDFQETQYF
NA | TRBJ1-4 | TRBV6-5 | CASSPRTGINEKLFF
NA | TRBJ2-5 | TRBV5-4 | CASSSAGGPVETQYF
NA | TRBJ2-3 | TRBV10-3 | CAISGTSGTTDTQYF
NA | TRBJ2-1 | TRBV27 | CASSLVAGNEQFF
NA | TRBJ2-3 | TRBV7-8 | CATKTRGTDTQYF
NA | TRBJ2-3 | TRBV7-2 | CASSLEAPGDTQYF
NA | TRBJ1-2 | TRBV7-8 | CASSLKRGGPGSYTF
NA | TRBJ2-5 | TRBV6-6 | CASKGGGTVGETQYF